The clone carrying this T cell receptor beta chain was counted a few times. Its antigen is as yet unknown. Germline CDR1 is SGHVS and CDR2 is FQNEAQ. The V end was cut by 2 bases, the J end by 2 bases, with 22 bases between. The CDR3 is made up of 19 amino acids. These data come from a study of identical twins. The study, taken as a whole, reports: Analyses of zero insertions could, in part, be confounded by invariant MAIT and iNKT cells.

TCRdb fed the 5' RACE reads into MiXCR, producing one record per CDR3 protein. The repertoire holds hundreds of thousands of distinct CDR3 sequences, 9% to 15% seen once, with about 1.6% in the top ten. The sample was also linked to a second study, of yellow fever vaccine responses in identical twins.

The rearrangement uses TRBV7-8 and TRBJ1-5; D perhaps matches TRBD1 (5 bases). The sequence came from a young woman in good health. Sequencing was done on a sample of PBMCs. The CDR3 sequence is CASSLSTSPGGKGNQPQHF. CDR3 DNA: TGTGCCAGCAGCTTAAGCACCTCCCCTGGGGGGAAAGGCAATCAGCCCCAGCATTTT.